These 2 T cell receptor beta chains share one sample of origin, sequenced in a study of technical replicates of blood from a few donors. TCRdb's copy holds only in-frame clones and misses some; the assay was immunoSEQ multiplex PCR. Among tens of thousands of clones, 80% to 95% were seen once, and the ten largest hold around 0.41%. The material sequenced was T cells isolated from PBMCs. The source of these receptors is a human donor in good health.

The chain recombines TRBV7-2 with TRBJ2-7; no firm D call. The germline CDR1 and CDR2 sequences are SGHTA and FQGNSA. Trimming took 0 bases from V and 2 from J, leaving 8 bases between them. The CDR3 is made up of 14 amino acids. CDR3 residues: CASSLARYTYEQYF. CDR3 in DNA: TGTGCCAGCAGCTTAGCGCGCTATACCTACGAGCAGTACTTC.

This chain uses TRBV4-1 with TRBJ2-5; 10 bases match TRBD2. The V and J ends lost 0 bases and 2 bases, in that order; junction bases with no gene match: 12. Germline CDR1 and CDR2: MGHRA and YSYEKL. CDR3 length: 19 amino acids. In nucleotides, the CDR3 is TGCGCCAGCAGCCAAGATTGGGGGCCGGGACTAGCGTTGCAAGAGACCCAGTACTTC. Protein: CASSQDWGPGLALQETQYF.